This is a list of T cell receptor beta chains from one sample in a study of blood T cells in healthy people across ages. TCRdb used MiXCR to reprocess the 5' RACE reads, holding one entry per CDR3 protein. The table includes 1.5 million to 2 million distinct CDR3 sequences, about 31% detected once. The sequenced sample was blood. The source is a woman aged 25-40 years in good health. Both conserved end residues are trimmed from each CDR3. Rows give clone size only sometimes, using once, few, many, or a class for an expanded clone.

J: TRBJ1-2; V: TRBV10-3; size: .; CDR3: AISESYGREENYGYT
J: TRBJ2-7; V: TRBV28; size: once; CDR3: ASGRRGRVQY
J: TRBJ2-5; V: TRBV7-2; size: once; CDR3: ASSLWGSGGAQETQY
J: TRBJ2-5; V: TRBV12-5; size: .; CDR3: ASGLAGIQETQY
J: TRBJ2-3; V: TRBV20-1; size: many; CDR3: SASLGTAKTDTQY
J: .; V: TRBV12-3/TRBV12-4; size: .; CDR3: ASSRTSGGSNEQY
J: TRBJ1-2; V: TRBV2; size: .; CDR3: ASSEQGEDGYT
J: TRBJ1-5; V: TRBV20-1; size: .; CDR3: SARDIRFGGDQPQH
J: TRBJ2-3; V: TRBV5-1; size: .; CDR3: ASSYTGTQY
J: TRBJ1-6; V: TRBV19; size: few; CDR3: ASRLAGEQNNSPLH
J: TRBJ2-5; V: TRBV5-6; size: few; CDR3: ASSLVGLRKNEETQY
J: TRBJ2-3; V: TRBV28; size: .; CDR3: ASSFRLVDTQY
J: TRBJ2-1; V: TRBV20-1; size: .; CDR3: SAPSGERWDEQF
J: TRBJ1-5; V: TRBV7-8; size: .; CDR3: ASSPGGVLDQPQH
J: TRBJ2-5; V: TRBV12-3/TRBV12-4; size: few; CDR3: ASIRSPSEETQY
J: TRBJ2-1; V: TRBV10-2; size: .; CDR3: ASSESPGAYNEQF
J: TRBJ1-2; V: TRBV7-2; size: .; CDR3: ASSRTHLQGDYGYT
J: TRBJ2-7; V: TRBV4-1; size: many; CDR3: ASSQAGEQY
J: TRBJ2-1; V: TRBV7-2; size: many; CDR3: ASSLVGTTYNEQF
J: TRBJ2-1; V: TRBV10-3; size: .; CDR3: AISEGLAGALSSYNEQF
J: TRBJ1-2; V: TRBV10-3; size: .; CDR3: AISESVAGYYGYT
J: TRBJ2-7; V: TRBV20-1; size: few; CDR3: SARDPRASYEQY
J: TRBJ2-1; V: TRBV11-2; size: .; CDR3: ASSKGTSGLYNEQF
J: TRBJ1-6; V: TRBV27; size: .; CDR3: ASSLLAGDSPLH
J: TRBJ2-2; V: TRBV29-1; size: few; CDR3: SVETGGPGELF
J: TRBJ2-7; V: TRBV27; size: many; CDR3: ASRPGQGVGEQY
J: TRBJ1-2; V: TRBV7-9; size: .; CDR3: ASIREGKVLYGYT
J: TRBJ2-1; V: TRBV7-8; size: .; CDR3: ASSVLRGTQF
J: TRBJ2-5; V: TRBV2; size: few; CDR3: ASTAGGAGY
J: TRBJ2-7; V: TRBV11-2; size: few; CDR3: ASSGVLEQY
J: TRBJ2-5; V: TRBV3-1; size: .; CDR3: ASSQEGGQGGETQY
J: TRBJ2-5; V: TRBV7-6; size: .; CDR3: ASSLVYRAGTQY
J: TRBJ1-1; V: TRBV7-2; size: .; CDR3: ASSLVPAWDTEAF
J: TRBJ2-7; V: TRBV3-1; size: .; CDR3: ATWFGGKFYEQY
J: TRBJ2-3; V: TRBV7-9; size: .; CDR3: ASSSDMVDTQY
J: TRBJ2-1; V: TRBV18; size: .; CDR3: ASSPGQGGLNEQF
J: TRBJ2-5; V: TRBV7-2; size: many; CDR3: ASSFRSGGQETQY
J: TRBJ2-7; V: TRBV11-2; size: .; CDR3: ASSLTDRGTYEQY
J: TRBJ2-3; V: TRBV6-5; size: .; CDR3: ASRTRERVTDTQY
J: TRBJ2-5; V: TRBV6-5; size: .; CDR3: ASSRPSGTANNEQY
J: TRBJ2-1; V: TRBV27; size: .; CDR3: ASSLYGDSGSEQF